The next 11 T cell receptor beta chains were all read from a single sample in a study of Ad26.COV2.S vaccination and SARS-CoV-2 variants. The data were produced by immunoSEQ multiplex PCR, yet TCRdb's version contains in-frame clones alone and is incomplete. The sample consists of about 350,000 clones, about 85% of them appearing once. Treatment denoted: roughly 18 received Ad26.COV2.S at low or high dose, single or two shots; about five received placebo; per-sample allocation not given. Each sample was drawn 63 days after the first injection (of vaccine or placebo). Sequences were derived from peripheral blood, sampled in a trial of Ad26.COV2.S vaccine versus placebo. The receptor source for this set is a person between 18 and 60 years old who received the Ad26.COV2.S COVID-19 vaccine or a placebo.

The rearrangement links TRBV13 to TRBJ2-3; perhaps TRBD2 as D (6 bases). This CDR3 spans 16 amino acids. CDR1 and CDR2 (germline): PRHDT, FYEKMQ (reference sequence). V was clipped by 2 bases and J by 4 bases, with 16 bases between them. Here the CDR3 DNA reads TGTGCCAGCAGCTTAAGCCGGGAGTATCCCGCAGATACGCAGTATTTT. This sequence encodes CASSLSREYPADTQYF.

This clone was seen a few times. This chain uses TRBV24-1 with TRBJ1-3; unclear D gene. V lost 7 bases, J lost 0 bases, and 6 bases lay in between. CDR1 and CDR2 (germline): KGHDR, SFDVKD. This CDR3 region has 13 residues. The CDR3 bases are TGTGCCACCAGGGGAAACTCTGGAAACACCATATATTTT. This sequence encodes CATRGNSGNTIYF.

This clone has just one count. CDR3 in amino acids: CASSDPRGGEQFF. In DNA form, the CDR3 reads TGTGCCAGCAGCGACCCGCGGGGTGGTGAGCAGTTCTTC. V usage is TRBV2 and J usage is TRBJ2-1; D is perhaps TRBD2 (6 bases). This CDR3 has 13 amino acids. Germline V gene sequence: CDR1 SNHLY, CDR2 FYNNEI. The germline V and J ends were trimmed by 6 bases and 9 bases, with 15 bases remaining between them.

CDR3 DNA sequence: TGTGCCAGCTCAAGCGGTCGTCAAGAGACCCAGTACTTC. This gives the protein CASSSGRQETQYF. The rearrangement links TRBV18 to TRBJ2-5; tentative D call: TRBD2 (5 bases). Trimming removed 5 bases at V and 2 bases at J, with 9 bases between. Germline loops: CDR1 KGHSH, CDR2 LQKENI. CDR3 length: 13 amino acids.

J is TRBJ2-3 and V is TRBV19; 7 bases fit TRBD2. The CDR3 covers 15 residues. CDR1 and CDR2 from the germline V gene are LNHDA and SQIVND (reference sequence). The J segment lost 5 bases and the V segment lost 6 bases, leaving 11 bases of the junction unmatched. CDR3 in amino acids: CASSHLLGGGDTQYF. CDR3 sequence (DNA): TGTGCCAGTAGCCACCTCCTGGGGGGGGGAGATACGCAGTATTTT.

This clone has only one observation. This rearrangement joins TRBV12-3 or TRBV12-4 to TRBJ2-5, with D uncertain. V was shortened by 6 bases and J by 5 bases, with 7 bases between the two germline ends. The CDR3 spans 11 residues. The CDR3 DNA reads as TGTGCCAGCAGCCAACGGGAGACCCAGTACTTC. Translation: CASSQRETQYF.

The gene calls are TRBV30 and TRBJ1-2; 8 positions match TRBD1. In germline, CDR1 is GTSNPN, CDR2 SVGIG (reference sequence). V trimming: 3 bases; J trimming: 8 bases; junction bases outside the gene matches: 11. The CDR3 is 14 residues long. As DNA, the CDR3 is TGTGCCTGGAGGTCGTCAGGGGGCGCGACAGGCTACACCTTC. It codes for CAWRSSGGATGYTF.

This chain connects TRBV27 to TRBJ2-5; D is unclear. The CDR3 is 11 residues long. The V end was cut by 5 bases, the J end by 5 bases, with 6 bases between. The germline gives CDR1 MNHEY, CDR2 SMNVEV (reference sequence). The DNA for the CDR3 is TGTGCCAGCAGTAATGGGGAGACCCAGTACTTC. Its translation: CASSNGETQYF.

This clone was observed once. The chain combines TRBV9 with TRBJ2-7; 9 bases are shared with TRBD1. CDR1 is SGDLS, CDR2 YYNGEE, per germline. The ends lost 3 bases at V and 3 bases at J; junction bases unmatched: 4. This CDR3 region has 14 residues. The chain's CDR3 is CASSAWTGDYEQYF. The DNA of the CDR3 is TGTGCCAGCAGCGCCTGGACAGGGGACTACGAGCAGTACTTC. The whole variable domain, remainder taken from reference TRBV9 and TRBJ2-7, is DSGVTQTPKHLITATGQRVTLRCSPRSGDLSVYWYQQSLDQGLQFLIQYYNGEERAKGNILERFSAQQFPDLHSELNLSSLELGDSALYFCASSAWTGDYEQYFGPGTRLTVT.

The chain combines TRBV27 with TRBJ1-5; D ambiguous. In germline, CDR1 is MNHEY, CDR2 SMNVEV (reference sequence). CDR3 size: 15 residues. Trimming took off 4 bases at V and 0 bases at J, with 10 bases between the two ends. The DNA for the CDR3 is TGTGCCAGCAGTTCCGATCAGATTAGCAATCAGCCCCAGCATTTT. Translating it yields CASSSDQISNQPQHF.

A remark on this clone: Other DNA variants within this sample encode the same CDR3. The chain employs TRBV7-2 and TRBJ2-7; 7 bases are a match to TRBD1. The junction had 2 bases not matched to a gene; V was cut back by 3 bases and J by 3 bases. CDR1 and CDR2 (germline): SGHTA, FQGNSA. This CDR3 has 13 amino acids. DNA of the CDR3: TGTGCCAGCAGCTTCGACAGGGTCTACGAGCAGTACTTC. Residues: CASSFDRVYEQYF. Together with reference TRBV7-2 and TRBJ2-7, the CDR3 gives the full variable domain: GAGVSQSPSNKVTEKGKDVELRCDPISGHTALYWYRQSLGQGLEFLIYFQGNSAPDKSGLPSDRFSAERTGGSVSTLTIQRTQQEDSAVYLCASSFDRVYEQYFGPGTRLTVT.